A single sample gave rise to the 11 T cell receptor beta chains below, sequenced in a study of CD4 T cells in relation to SARS-CoV-2 and coronaviruses. The assay was immunoSEQ multiplex PCR, and TCRdb's table has in-frame clones only and misses some. This sample yields around 11,000 clones, of which roughly 72% are seen a single time; approximately 19% belongs to the top ten. For these receptors, no antigen is known. Before the COVID-19 pandemic, during about 2011-2019, CD4+ T cells were taken from unexposed donors. Isolation of CD4+ T cells took place after less than 11 days in culture. Sequencing was performed on CD4+ T cells from PBMCs, cultured in vitro. These receptors were taken from a human donor in good health.

The count of this clone is one. The rearrangement uses TRBV29-1 and TRBJ2-2; D uncertain. The CDR3 is 13 amino acids. V lost 6 bases, J lost 4 bases, and 12 bases lay in between. Germline V gene data show CDR1 as SQVTM and CDR2 as ANQGSEA. The CDR3 reads CSVRLSGTGELFF. CDR3 in DNA: TGCAGCGTGCGCCTGTCGGGCACCGGGGAGCTGTTTTTT.

The chain links TRBV21-1 to TRBJ2-4. TRBV21-1 is noted as a pseudogene. The CDR3 totals 16 residues. The CDR3 here is CASSERIQQRKNIQYF. The DNA of the CDR3 is TGTGCCAGCAGCGAGCGTATACAGCAAAGAAAAAACATTCAGTACTTC.

This chain connects TRBV5-5 to TRBJ1-1; 8 bases are a match to TRBD1. The CDR3 loop spans 13 amino acids. V dropped 7 bases and J dropped 5; count of bases not matched to a gene: 7. CDR1 is SGHKS, CDR2 YYEKEE, per germline (reference sequence). DNA of the CDR3: TGTGCCAGCTCTCGACAGGGGAATACTGAAGCTTTCTTT. Translating it yields CASSRQGNTEAFF.

CDR3 region: CASSFKTSGPNEQFF. For the CDR3, the DNA is TGTGCCAGCAGCTTCAAGACTAGCGGGCCCAATGAGCAGTTCTTC. The chain uses TRBV7-9 and TRBJ2-1; the match to TRBD2 covers 10 bases. Germline V CDR1 and CDR2: SEHNR, FQNEAQ (reference sequence). CDR3 size: 15 residues. The V segment lost 3 bases and the J segment 6 bases; nucleotides outside the gene matches: 5.

The V and J genes are TRBV5-1 and TRBJ2-5, with TRBD2 as a possible D gene (6 bases). This CDR3 is 14 amino acids long. Germline V gene sequence: CDR1 SGHRS, CDR2 YFSETQ. Trimming took 0 bases from V and 4 from J, leaving 10 bases between them. The CDR3 spells CASSLDVGGETQYF. CDR3 bases: TGCGCCAGCAGCTTGGACGTGGGGGGAGAGACCCAGTACTTC.

This clone was seen just once. This sequence joins TRBV19 and TRBJ2-1; TRBD1 matches 10 bases. Per germline, CDR1 LNHDA and CDR2 SQIVND (reference sequence). The CDR3 sequence is 16 residues long. V lost 5 bases to trimming and J lost 7 bases; unmatched junction nucleotides: 11. CDR3: CASSSSGGQGRNEQFF. The CDR3 DNA reads TGTGCCAGTAGTTCAAGTGGGGGACAGGGGAGAAATGAGCAGTTCTTC.

This clone came up once. This rearrangement joins TRBV28 to TRBJ2-7; 10 nucleotides match TRBD1. J gave up 3 bases and V 4 bases, and 6 bases lay outside the gene matches. This CDR3 spans 15 amino acids. CDR1 MDHEN and CDR2 SYDVKM come from the germline V gene. The CDR3 spells CASSSGGQGNYEQYF. The CDR3, as DNA: TGTGCCAGCAGTTCCGGGGGACAGGGGAACTACGAGCAGTACTTC.

The rearrangement links TRBV6-6 to TRBJ2-5; D not resolved. From germline, CDR1 is MNHNY and CDR2 SVGAGI (reference sequence). The CDR3 totals 10 residues. Trimming took off 5 bases at V and 5 bases at J, with 3 bases between the two ends. The chain's CDR3 is CASSLETQYF. As DNA, the CDR3 is TGTGCCAGCAGTCTTGAGACCCAGTACTTC.

V is TRBV5-6 and J is TRBJ2-7; TRBD1 matches 7 bases. The junction had 3 bases not matched to a gene; V was cut back by 2 bases and J by 1 base. CDR3 length: 14 amino acids. The germline V gene encodes CDR1 SGHDT and CDR2 YYEEEE. This chain's CDR3 is CASSFLQGSYEQYF. CDR3 bases: TGTGCCAGCAGCTTCTTACAGGGGTCCTACGAGCAGTACTTC.

The table lists this clone with a few counts. The V and J genes are TRBV7-9 and TRBJ2-3, with D possibly matching TRBD2 (5 bases). Trimming removed 5 bases from V and 4 bases from J, with 13 bases in between. Germline V gene data show CDR1 as SEHNR and CDR2 as FQNEAQ (reference sequence). There are 14 residues in the CDR3. Written as DNA, the CDR3 is TGTGCCAGCAGCACGATGGGAGCCTCAGATACGCAGTATTTT. Protein product: CASSTMGASDTQYF.

The chain combines TRBV7-2 with TRBJ2-3; 9 bases line up with TRBD2. Germline trimming cut 5 bases from V and 3 bases from J; bases unmatched to any gene: 12. Germline V lookup: CDR1 SGHTA, CDR2 FQGNSA. The length of the CDR3 is 17 residues. The CDR3 coding sequence is TGTGCCAGCAGCCAGGTCGCTAGCGGGGCTTTAACAGATACGCAGTATTTT. It is translated as CASSQVASGALTDTQYF.